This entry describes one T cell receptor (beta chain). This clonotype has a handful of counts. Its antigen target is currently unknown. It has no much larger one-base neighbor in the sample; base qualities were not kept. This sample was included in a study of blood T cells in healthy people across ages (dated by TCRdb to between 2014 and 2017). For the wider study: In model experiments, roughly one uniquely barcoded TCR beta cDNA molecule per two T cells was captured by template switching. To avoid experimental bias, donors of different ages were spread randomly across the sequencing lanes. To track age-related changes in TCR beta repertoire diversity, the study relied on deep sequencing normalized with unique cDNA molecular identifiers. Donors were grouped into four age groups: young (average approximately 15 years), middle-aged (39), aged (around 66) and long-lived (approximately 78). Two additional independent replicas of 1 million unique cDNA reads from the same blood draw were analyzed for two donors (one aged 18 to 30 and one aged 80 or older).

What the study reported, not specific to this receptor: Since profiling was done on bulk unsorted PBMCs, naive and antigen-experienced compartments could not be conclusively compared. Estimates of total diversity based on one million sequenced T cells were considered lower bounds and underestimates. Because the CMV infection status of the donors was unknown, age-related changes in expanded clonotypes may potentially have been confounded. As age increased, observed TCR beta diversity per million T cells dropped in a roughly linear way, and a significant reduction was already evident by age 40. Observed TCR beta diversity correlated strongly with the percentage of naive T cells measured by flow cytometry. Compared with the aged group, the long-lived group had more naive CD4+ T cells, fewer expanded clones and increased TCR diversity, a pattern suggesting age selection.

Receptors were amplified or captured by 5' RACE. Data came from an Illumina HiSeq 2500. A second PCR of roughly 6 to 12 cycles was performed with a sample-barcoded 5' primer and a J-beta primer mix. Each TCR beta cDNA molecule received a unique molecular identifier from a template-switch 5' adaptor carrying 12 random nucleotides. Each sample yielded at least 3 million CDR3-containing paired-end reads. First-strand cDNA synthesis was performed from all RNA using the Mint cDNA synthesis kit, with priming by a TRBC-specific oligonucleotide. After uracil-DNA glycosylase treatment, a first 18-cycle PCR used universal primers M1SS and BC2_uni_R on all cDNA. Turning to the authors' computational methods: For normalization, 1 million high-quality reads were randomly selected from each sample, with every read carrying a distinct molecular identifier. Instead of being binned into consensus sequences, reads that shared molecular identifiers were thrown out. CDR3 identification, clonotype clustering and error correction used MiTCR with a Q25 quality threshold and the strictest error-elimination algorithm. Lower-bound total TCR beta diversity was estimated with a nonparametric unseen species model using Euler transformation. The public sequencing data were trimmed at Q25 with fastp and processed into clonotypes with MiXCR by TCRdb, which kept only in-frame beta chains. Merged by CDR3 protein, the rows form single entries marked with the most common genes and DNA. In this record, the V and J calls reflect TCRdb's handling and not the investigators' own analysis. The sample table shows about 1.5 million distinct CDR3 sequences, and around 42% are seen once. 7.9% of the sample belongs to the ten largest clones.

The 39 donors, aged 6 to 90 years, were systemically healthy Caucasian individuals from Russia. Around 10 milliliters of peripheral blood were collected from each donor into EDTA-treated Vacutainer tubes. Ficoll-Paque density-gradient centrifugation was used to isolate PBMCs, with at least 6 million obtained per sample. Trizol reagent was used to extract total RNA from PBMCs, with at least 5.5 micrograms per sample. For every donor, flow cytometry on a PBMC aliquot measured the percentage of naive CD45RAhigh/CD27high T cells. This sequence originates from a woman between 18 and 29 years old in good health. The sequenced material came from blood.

This receptor carries the CDR3 CSPGNRIGEQFF. The sequence in DNA is TGCAGCCCCGGGAACAGGATAGGTGAGCAGTTCTTC. The rearrangement joined TRBV29-1 to TRBJ2-1; the D call could be TRBD1 or TRBD2, with each sharing 5 bases. A distance of 17 bases separates the germline ends of V and J, which lose 8 bases and 9 bases respectively. The CDR3 runs 12 amino acids, cysteine and phenylalanine included. Only the CDR3 portion is preserved as DNA: 36 bases, with reading frame beginning at the first base. The germline V gene encodes CDR1 SQVTM and CDR2 ANQGSEA.